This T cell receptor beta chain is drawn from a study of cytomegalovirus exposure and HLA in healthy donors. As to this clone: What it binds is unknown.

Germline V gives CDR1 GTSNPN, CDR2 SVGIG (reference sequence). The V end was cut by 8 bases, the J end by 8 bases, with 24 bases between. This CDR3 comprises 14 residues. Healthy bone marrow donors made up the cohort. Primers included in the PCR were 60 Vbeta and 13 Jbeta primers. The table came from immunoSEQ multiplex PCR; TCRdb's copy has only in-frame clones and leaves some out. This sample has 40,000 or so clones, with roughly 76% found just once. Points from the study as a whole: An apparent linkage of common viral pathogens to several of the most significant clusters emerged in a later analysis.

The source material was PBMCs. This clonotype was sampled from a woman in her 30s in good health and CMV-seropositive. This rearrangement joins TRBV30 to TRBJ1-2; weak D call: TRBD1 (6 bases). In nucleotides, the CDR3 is TGTGCCCGGACCGATCCAGGGGCGAGGTGGGGCTACACCTTC. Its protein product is CARTDPGARWGYTF.